The rows below give T cell receptor beta chains drawn from one sample of a study. TCRdb analysed the reads with MiXCR anew, one entry per CDR3 protein. Altogether some 6,000 distinct CDR3 sequences are present, 9.5% to 10% being singletons, with the ten largest covering 5.4%. Sequencing used CD4+ T cells from synovial fluid. The receptors stem from a human donor with rheumatoid arthritis. CDR3s include the opening cysteine and the closing phenylalanine or tryptophan. The D gene is left open where the match is weak. A row's size may be missing; if present it is once, few, many or a size class.

j_gene | d_gene | abundance | v_gene | CDR3aa | CDR3nt
TRBJ2-7 | TRBD1 | medium-sized | TRBV6-1 | CASSAAAGTGYYEQYF | TGTGCCAGCAGTGCTGCTGCCGGGACAGGGTACTACGAGCAGTACTTC
TRBJ2-2 | TRBD2 | medium-sized | TRBV19 | CASSPLGLAGGELFF | TGTGCCAGTAGTCCCCTTGGACTAGCGGGCGGGGAGCTGTTTTTT
TRBJ1-2 | - | medium-sized | TRBV12-3/TRBV12-4 | CASSHPGSGGYTF | TGTGCCAGCAGTCACCCGGGGTCGGGCGGCTACACCTTC
TRBJ1-1 | - | - | TRBV12-3/TRBV12-4 | CASSPVAGGTEAFF | TGTGCCAGCAGTCCGGTAGCAGGCGGCACTGAAGCTTTCTTT
TRBJ2-1 | TRBD2 | many | TRBV3-1 | CASSQGGTSGDNEQFF | TGTGCCAGCAGCCAAGGAGGGACTAGCGGAGACAATGAGCAGTTCTTC
TRBJ1-1 | - | many | TRBV6-4 | CASSQQQNTEAFF | TGTGCCAGCAGTCAACAGCAGAACACTGAAGCTTTCTTT
TRBJ2-5 | TRBD2 | many | TRBV9 | CASSFPRAGERETQYF | TGTGCCAGCAGTTTTCCCAGGGCGGGAGAAAGAGAGACCCAGTACTTC
TRBJ2-2 | - | few | TRBV10-3 | CAISENGSGGELFF | TGTGCCATCAGTGAGAACGGGAGTGGCGGGGAGCTGTTTTTT
TRBJ2-3 | - | many | TRBV12-3/TRBV12-4 | CASSLLGMTDTQYF | TGTGCCAGCAGTTTATTGGGTATGACAGATACGCAGTATTTT
TRBJ1-2 | TRBD1 | many | TRBV10-3 | CAISFLGQDGDGYTF | TGTGCCATCAGTTTTCTAGGACAGGATGGCGATGGCTACACCTTC
TRBJ2-7 | - | medium-sized | TRBV11-2 | CASSLSPGPYEQYF | TGTGCCAGCAGCTTATCCCCGGGTCCCTACGAGCAGTACTTC
TRBJ2-2 | - | - | TRBV6-1 | CASIQMVGYTGELFF | TGTGCCAGCATCCAAATGGTGGGGTACACCGGGGAGCTGTTTTTT
TRBJ2-2 | - | medium-sized | TRBV2 | CASSEASDGRTGELFF | TGTGCCAGCAGTGAAGCTTCTGATGGTCGCACCGGGGAGCTGTTTTTT
TRBJ1-4 | - | few | TRBV18 | CASSPRVDEKLFF | TGTGCCAGCTCACCACGGGTAGATGAAAAACTGTTTTTT
TRBJ1-5 | - | medium-sized | TRBV2 | CASSGDIYQPQHF | TGTGCCAGCAGCGGAGATATATATCAGCCCCAGCATTTT
TRBJ2-3 | - | many | TRBV10-3 | CAISAADTQYF | TGTGCCATCAGTGCGGCAGATACGCAGTATTTT
TRBJ2-1 | TRBD2 | many | TRBV12-3/TRBV12-4 | CASIKLAGVPNEQFF | TGTGCCAGCATCAAACTAGCGGGAGTTCCAAATGAGCAGTTCTTC
TRBJ2-1 | TRBD2 | - | TRBV12-3/TRBV12-4 | CASRAGTSGSPYNEQFF | TGTGCCAGCAGGGCCGGGACTAGCGGGAGCCCCTACAATGAGCAGTTCTTC
TRBJ2-2 | TRBD2 | medium-sized | TRBV29-1 | CSVLMTLPAGEEIF | TGCAGCGTCCTTATGACACTACCCGCGGGGGAGGAGATTTTT
TRBJ2-1 | TRBD1 | many | TRBV5-1 | CASSLEGQGYNEQFF | TGCGCCAGCAGCTTGGAGGGACAGGGCTACAATGAGCAGTTCTTC
TRBJ1-1 | TRBD1 | medium-sized | TRBV6-5 | CASNDQGAEAFF | TGTGCCAGCAATGACCAGGGGGCTGAAGCTTTCTTT
TRBJ2-1 | TRBD2 | medium-sized | TRBV18 | CASSPFSLAGNNEQFF | TGTGCCAGCTCACCATTTAGCCTAGCGGGAAACAATGAGCAGTTCTTC
TRBJ1-1 | - | medium-sized | TRBV19 | CASSIVGTVNTEAFF | TGTGCCAGTAGTATAGTCGGGACCGTGAACACTGAAGCTTTCTTT
TRBJ2-2 | TRBD1 | few | TRBV7-9 | CASSRGQGSGELFF | TGTGCCAGCAGCCGGGGACAGGGGTCCGGGGAGCTGTTTTTT
TRBJ2-1 | - | many | TRBV7-3 | CASSRASSSYNEQFF | TGTGCCAGCAGCCGAGCATCGAGCTCCTACAATGAGCAGTTCTTC
TRBJ2-6 | - | many | TRBV11-3 | CASSLGDTSGANVLTF | TGTGCCAGCAGCTTAGGAGACACCTCTGGGGCCAACGTCCTGACTTTC
TRBJ2-1 | TRBD2 | - | TRBV20-1 | CSAYLGGSVSNEQFF | TGCAGTGCCTACTTGGGGGGGAGTGTGAGCAATGAGCAGTTCTTC
TRBJ2-3 | TRBD2 | medium-sized | TRBV7-8 | CASSLARTSGLSTDTQYF | TGTGCCAGCAGCTTAGCAAGGACTAGCGGCCTTAGCACAGATACGCAGTATTTT
TRBJ2-1 | - | many | TRBV24-1 | CATSDMAGEQFF | TGTGCCACCAGTGATATGGCGGGAGAGCAGTTCTTC
TRBJ2-7 | TRBD1 | many | TRBV2 | CASSEGQGSEQYF | TGTGCCAGCAGTGAGGGACAGGGGAGCGAGCAGTACTTC
TRBJ2-1 | TRBD2 | medium-sized | TRBV18 | CASSPREAGDNSYNEQFF | TGTGCCAGCTCACCTCGCGAAGCGGGAGATAACTCCTACAATGAGCAGTTCTTC
TRBJ2-2 | - | many | TRBV5-1 | CASSTSGKPGELFF | TGCGCCAGCAGCACATCCGGGAAGCCCGGGGAGCTGTTTTTT
TRBJ2-7 | TRBD1 | many | TRBV10-3 | CATGQGKDEQYF | TGTGCCACCGGACAGGGCAAAGACGAGCAGTACTTC
TRBJ2-4 | TRBD2 | medium-sized | TRBV20-1 | CSATLAGIAKNIQYF | TGCAGTGCTACTCTAGCGGGAATAGCCAAAAACATTCAGTACTTC
TRBJ1-6 | - | few | TRBV3-1 | CASSQRRGGSPLHF | TGTGCCAGCAGCCAGCGGAGGGGAGGTTCACCCCTCCACTTT
TRBJ1-3 | - | - | TRBV18 | CASSPTGVSGNTIYF | TGTGCCAGCTCACCTACAGGCGTCTCTGGAAACACCATATATTTT
TRBJ1-4 | TRBD1 | many | TRBV27 | CASGPGQGNEKLFF | TGTGCCAGCGGGCCGGGACAGGGGAATGAAAAACTGTTTTTT
TRBJ2-5 | - | medium-sized | TRBV6-6 | CASSYPQEDGETQYF | TGTGCCAGCAGTTACCCACAGGAGGATGGAGAGACCCAGTACTTC
TRBJ2-2 | TRBD2 | many | TRBV27 | CASSKAGGAQVVGELFF | TGTGCCAGCAGCAAGGCCGGGGGGGCGCAGGTTGTCGGGGAGCTGTTTTTT
TRBJ2-3 | - | many | TRBV19 | CASSKPGSTDTQYF | TGTGCCAGTAGTAAACCGGGATCTACAGATACGCAGTATTTT
TRBJ2-1 | TRBD2 | medium-sized | TRBV15 | CATSRGGLAGVYEQFF | TGTGCCACCAGCAGAGGAGGACTAGCGGGAGTCTATGAGCAGTTCTTC
TRBJ1-1 | - | medium-sized | TRBV11-2 | CASSLVDTEAFF | TGTGCCAGCAGCTTAGTGGACACTGAAGCTTTCTTT
TRBJ2-3 | - | - | TRBV6-1 | CASSEGGSTYLTDTQYF | TGTGCCAGCAGTGAAGGCGGTTCCACCTACCTCACAGATACGCAGTATTTT
TRBJ2-2 | - | medium-sized | TRBV7-2 | CASIPLGAGVPGELFF | TGTGCCAGCATCCCCTTAGGGGCAGGGGTACCCGGGGAGCTGTTTTTT
TRBJ1-2 | - | - | TRBV3-1 | CTSSQDLTAGHGYTF | TGTACCAGCAGCCAAGATCTTACAGCTGGCCATGGCTACACCTTC
TRBJ2-1 | TRBD2 | many | TRBV7-2 | CASSSPGTSGSFYEQFF | TGTGCCAGCAGCTCCCCAGGGACTAGCGGGAGCTTTTATGAGCAGTTCTTC
TRBJ2-5 | - | medium-sized | TRBV18 | CASSLMDNRVAVETQYF | TGTGCCAGCTCACTCATGGACAACAGGGTCGCGGTAGAGACCCAGTACTTC
TRBJ2-5 | TRBD2 | few | TRBV23-1 | CASKAGAVRETQYF | TGCGCCAGCAAGGCGGGAGCGGTTCGGGAGACCCAGTACTTC
TRBJ2-4 | - | medium-sized | TRBV6-5 | CASSPAKNIQYF | TGTGCCAGCAGTCCGGCCAAAAACATTCAGTACTTC
TRBJ2-7 | - | many | TRBV21-1 | CASSNPSGHRHEQYF | TGTGCCAGCAGCAACCCCAGCGGCCATCGCCACGAGCAGTACTTC